This entry lists 13 T cell receptor beta chains sequenced from one sample in a study of technical replicates of blood from a few donors. The assay was immunoSEQ multiplex PCR, and TCRdb's table has in-frame clones only and misses some. The sample contains about 81,000 clones, 90% to 98% of which appear only once. Sequencing input: T cells isolated from PBMCs. The receptor source for this set is a human donor in good health.

This clone appeared a single time. V usage is TRBV2 and J usage is TRBJ1-1, with D perhaps TRBD1 (5 bases). The germline gives CDR1 SNHLY, CDR2 FYNNEI. V was trimmed by 6 bases and J by 0 bases, leaving 8 bases between them. The CDR3 covers 13 residues. The CDR3 reads CASRGGVNTEAFF. The DNA for the CDR3 is TGTGCCAGCAGGGGGGGAGTGAACACTGAAGCTTTCTTT.

This clone occurred once. V usage is TRBV5-5 and J usage is TRBJ2-2; D gene uncertain. From germline, CDR1 is SGHKS and CDR2 YYEKEE (reference sequence). Trimming took 4 bases from V and 3 from J, leaving 4 bases between them. This CDR3 has 12 residues. The chain's CDR3 is CASSPYTGELFF. The CDR3 coding sequence is TGTGCCAGCAGCCCCTACACCGGGGAGCTGTTTTTT.

V usage is TRBV7-9 and J usage is TRBJ2-5; 8 nucleotides agree with TRBD2. With V trimmed by 7 bases and J by 1 base, 5 bases remained unmatched. The germline CDR1 and CDR2 sequences are SEHNR and FQNEAQ (reference sequence). CDR3 length equals 14 residues. The CDR3 reads CASIQTSAQETQYF. In nucleotides, the CDR3 is TGTGCCAGCATCCAGACTAGCGCCCAAGAGACCCAGTACTTC.

This clone was detected only once. This chain links TRBV5-1 with TRBJ2-1; 13 bases are shared with TRBD2. Germline V lookup: CDR1 SGHRS, CDR2 YFSETQ. The V and J ends lost 5 bases and 8 bases, in that order; junction bases with no gene match: 7. This CDR3 has 15 amino acids. In nucleotides, the CDR3 is TGCGCCAGCAGGAAGAGGACTAGCGGGGGCCATGAGCAGTTCTTC. Its protein is CASRKRTSGGHEQFF.

The rearrangement uses TRBV13 and TRBJ2-3; 16 nucleotides align to TRBD2. Germline CDR1 and CDR2: PRHDT and FYEKMQ (reference sequence). The junction had 8 bases not matched to a gene; V was cut back by 5 bases and J by 3 bases. This CDR3 comprises 18 residues. CDR3 sequence reads: CASSPGLAGGGKTDTQYF. For the CDR3, the DNA is TGTGCCAGCAGCCCGGGACTAGCGGGGGGGGGTAAAACAGATACGCAGTATTTT.

This sequence joins TRBV10-3 and TRBJ2-7, with TRBD1 as a possible D gene (6 bases). Germline V lookup: CDR1 ENHRY, CDR2 SYGVKD. This CDR3 region has 13 residues. Between the trimmed V and J ends, which lost 8 bases and 3 bases, there was a span of 14 bases. CDR3 in DNA: TGTGCCATCGGGGGCGAGTCGATCTACGAGCAGTACTTC. Translation: CAIGGESIYEQYF.

The rearrangement joins TRBV6-1 to TRBJ2-3, with 10 bases identical to TRBD2. Germline CDR1 is MNHNS and CDR2 is SASEGT. The CDR3 runs to 16 residues. The J segment lost 1 base and the V segment lost 3 bases, leaving 4 bases of the junction unmatched. CDR3 amino acids: CASSEALAGGTDTQYF. CDR3 sequence (DNA): TGTGCCAGCAGTGAGGCGCTAGCGGGGGGCACAGATACGCAGTATTTT.

The chain uses TRBV28 and TRBJ2-1; TRBD1 might be the D (6 bases). Trimming cost V 8 bases and J 3 bases, with 17 bases left between them. The CDR3 is 15 residues long. Per the germline V gene, CDR1 is MDHEN and CDR2 is SYDVKM. The CDR3 sequence is CASRGGRGNYNEQFF. The DNA for the CDR3 is TGTGCCAGCCGTGGGGGCAGGGGAAACTACAATGAGCAGTTCTTC.

The chain joins TRBV2 to TRBJ1-2; TRBD1 aligns across 9 bases. This CDR3 region has 13 residues. J gave up 8 bases and V 7 bases, and 8 bases lay outside the gene matches. Germline V gene data show CDR1 as SNHLY and CDR2 as FYNNEI. CDR3 protein: CASTGQGMGGYTF. As DNA, the CDR3 is TGTGCCAGCACCGGACAGGGGATGGGCGGCTACACCTTC. Full variable domain (missing parts from reference TRBV2 and TRBJ1-2): EPEVTQTPSHQVTQMGQEVILRCVPISNHLYFYWYRQILGQKVEFLVSFYNNEISEKSEIFDDQFSVERPDGSNFTLKIRSTKLEDSAMYFCASTGQGMGGYTFGSGTRLTVV.

V gene TRBV30 combines with J gene TRBJ2-7; D perhaps matches TRBD1 (5 bases). Germline loops: CDR1 GTSNPN, CDR2 SVGIG (reference sequence). V lost 3 bases and J lost 0, with 9 bases in between. The CDR3 spans 13 residues. The chain's CDR3 is CAWSRQSSYEQYF. The DNA of the CDR3 is TGTGCCTGGAGCCGACAGAGCTCCTACGAGCAGTACTTC.

This clone appeared a single time. The chain combines TRBV18 with TRBJ2-7; 7 nucleotides align to TRBD2. Germline CDR1 is KGHSH and CDR2 is LQKENI. The CDR3 has 15 residues. V shed 1 base, J shed 0 bases, and the junction held 3 bases outside the gene matches. The CDR3 protein is CASSPQGGSSYEQYF. In DNA, the CDR3 is TGTGCCAGCTCACCACAGGGAGGGTCCTCCTACGAGCAGTACTTC.

This chain joins TRBV5-4 and TRBJ2-3; D might be TRBD2 (7 bases). Trimming shortened V by 3 bases and J by 5 bases, and 10 bases separated the two germline ends. The CDR3 spans 13 residues. The germline V gene has CDR1 SGHNT and CDR2 YYREEE (reference sequence). CDR3: CASSWGGEDTQYF. In DNA, the CDR3 is TGTGCCAGCAGCTGGGGGGGCGAAGATACGCAGTATTTT.

V usage is TRBV2 and J usage is TRBJ1-4; TRBD1 matches 7 bases. The length of the CDR3 is 14 residues. Trimming at V came to 7 bases and at J to 5 bases, leaving 7 bases not matched to a gene. Germline V gene sequence: CDR1 SNHLY, CDR2 FYNNEI. As DNA, the CDR3 is TGTGCCAGCAACGGGGACAGTTCGAATGAAAAACTGTTTTTT. This translates into CASNGDSSNEKLFF. Full variable domain (rest looked up from reference TRBV2 and TRBJ1-4): EPEVTQTPSHQVTQMGQEVILRCVPISNHLYFYWYRQILGQKVEFLVSFYNNEISEKSEIFDDQFSVERPDGSNFTLKIRSTKLEDSAMYFCASNGDSSNEKLFFGSGTQLSVL.